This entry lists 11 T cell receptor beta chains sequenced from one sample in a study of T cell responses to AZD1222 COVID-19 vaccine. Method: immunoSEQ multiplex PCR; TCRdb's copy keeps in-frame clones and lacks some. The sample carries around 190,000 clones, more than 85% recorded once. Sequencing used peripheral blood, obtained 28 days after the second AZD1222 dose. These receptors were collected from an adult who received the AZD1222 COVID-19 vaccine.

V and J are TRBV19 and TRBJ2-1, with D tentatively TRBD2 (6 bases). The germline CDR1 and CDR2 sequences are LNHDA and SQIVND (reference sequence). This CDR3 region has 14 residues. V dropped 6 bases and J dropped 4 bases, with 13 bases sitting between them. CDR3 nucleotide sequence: TGTGCCAGTAGCTTCGGTGGGACTTACAATGAGCAGTTCTTC. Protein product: CASSFGGTYNEQFF. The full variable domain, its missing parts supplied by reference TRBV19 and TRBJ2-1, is DGGITQSPKYLFRKEGQNVTLSCEQNLNHDAMYWYRQDPGQGLRLIYYSQIVNDFQKGDIAEGYSVSREKKESFPLTVTSAQKNPTAFYLCASSFGGTYNEQFFGPGTRLTVL.

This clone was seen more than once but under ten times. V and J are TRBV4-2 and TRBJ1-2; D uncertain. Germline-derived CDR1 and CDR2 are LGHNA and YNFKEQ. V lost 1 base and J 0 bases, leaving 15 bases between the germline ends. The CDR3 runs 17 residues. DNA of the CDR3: TGTGCCAGCAGCCAAGGGATGTCGGGCAGATCTAACTATGGCTACACCTTC. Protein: CASSQGMSGRSNYGYTF.

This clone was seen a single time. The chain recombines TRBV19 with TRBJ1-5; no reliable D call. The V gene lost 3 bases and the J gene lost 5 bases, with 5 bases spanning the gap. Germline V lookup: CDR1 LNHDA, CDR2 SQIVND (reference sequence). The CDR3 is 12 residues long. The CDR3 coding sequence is TGTGCCAGTAGTATGCACGATCAGCCCCAGCATTTT. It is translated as CASSMHDQPQHF.

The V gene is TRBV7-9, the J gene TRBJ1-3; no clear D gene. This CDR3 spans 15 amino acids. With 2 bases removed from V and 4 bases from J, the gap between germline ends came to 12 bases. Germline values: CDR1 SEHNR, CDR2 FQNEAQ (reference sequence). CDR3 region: CASSLLGIYGNTIYF. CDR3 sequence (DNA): TGTGCCAGCAGCTTATTAGGGATATACGGAAACACCATATATTTT.

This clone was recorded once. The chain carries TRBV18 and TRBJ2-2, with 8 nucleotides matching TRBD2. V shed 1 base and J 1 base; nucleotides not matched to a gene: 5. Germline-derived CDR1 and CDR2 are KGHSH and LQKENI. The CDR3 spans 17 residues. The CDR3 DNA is TGTGCCAGCTCACCACTTGGTAGCGGGGTGAACACCGGGGAGCTGTTTTTT. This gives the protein CASSPLGSGVNTGELFF.

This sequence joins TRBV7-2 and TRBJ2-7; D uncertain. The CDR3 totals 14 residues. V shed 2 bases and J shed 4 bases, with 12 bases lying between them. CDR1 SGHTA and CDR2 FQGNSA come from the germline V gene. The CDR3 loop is CASSLSVSAYEQYF. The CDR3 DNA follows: TGTGCCAGCAGCTTATCTGTCAGCGCTTACGAGCAGTACTTC. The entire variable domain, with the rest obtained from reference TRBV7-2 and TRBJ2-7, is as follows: GAGVSQSPSNKVTEKGKDVELRCDPISGHTALYWYRQSLGQGLEFLIYFQGNSAPDKSGLPSDRFSAERTGGSVSTLTIQRTQQEDSAVYLCASSLSVSAYEQYFGPGTRLTVT.

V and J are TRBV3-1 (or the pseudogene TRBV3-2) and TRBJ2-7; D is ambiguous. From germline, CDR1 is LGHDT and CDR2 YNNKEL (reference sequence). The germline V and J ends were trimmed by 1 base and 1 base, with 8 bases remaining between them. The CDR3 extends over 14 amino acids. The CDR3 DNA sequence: TGTGCCAGCAGCCAAGTCACAGCTTCCTACGAGCAGTACTTC. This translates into CASSQVTASYEQYF.

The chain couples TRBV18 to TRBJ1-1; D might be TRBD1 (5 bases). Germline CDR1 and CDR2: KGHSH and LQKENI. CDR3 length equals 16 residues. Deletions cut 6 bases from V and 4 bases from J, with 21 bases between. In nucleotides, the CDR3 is TGTGCCAGCTCCCCCATTGGGGGGGGTCGGGGCACTGAAGCTTTCTTT. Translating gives CASSPIGGGRGTEAFF.

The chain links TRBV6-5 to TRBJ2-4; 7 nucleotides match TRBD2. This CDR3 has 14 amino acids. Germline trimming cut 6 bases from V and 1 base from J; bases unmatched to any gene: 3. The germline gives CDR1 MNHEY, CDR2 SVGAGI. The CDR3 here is CASRLASAKNIQYF. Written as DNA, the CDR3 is TGTGCCAGCAGACTAGCGAGCGCCAAAAACATTCAGTACTTC.

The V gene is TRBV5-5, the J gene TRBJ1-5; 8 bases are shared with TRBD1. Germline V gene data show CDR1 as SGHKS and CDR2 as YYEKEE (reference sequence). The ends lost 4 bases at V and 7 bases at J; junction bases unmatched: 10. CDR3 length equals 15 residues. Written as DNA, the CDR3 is TGTGCCAGCAGCCAAGCGGGGACAGGCCCCCAGCCCCAGCATTTT. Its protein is CASSQAGTGPQPQHF.

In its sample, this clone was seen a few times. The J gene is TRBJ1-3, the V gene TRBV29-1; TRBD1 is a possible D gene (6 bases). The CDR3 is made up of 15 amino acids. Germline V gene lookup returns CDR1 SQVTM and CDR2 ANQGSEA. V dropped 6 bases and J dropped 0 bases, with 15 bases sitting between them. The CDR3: CSVTDRLGSGNTIYF. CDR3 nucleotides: TGCAGCGTCACAGACAGGCTCGGCTCTGGAAACACCATATATTTT.